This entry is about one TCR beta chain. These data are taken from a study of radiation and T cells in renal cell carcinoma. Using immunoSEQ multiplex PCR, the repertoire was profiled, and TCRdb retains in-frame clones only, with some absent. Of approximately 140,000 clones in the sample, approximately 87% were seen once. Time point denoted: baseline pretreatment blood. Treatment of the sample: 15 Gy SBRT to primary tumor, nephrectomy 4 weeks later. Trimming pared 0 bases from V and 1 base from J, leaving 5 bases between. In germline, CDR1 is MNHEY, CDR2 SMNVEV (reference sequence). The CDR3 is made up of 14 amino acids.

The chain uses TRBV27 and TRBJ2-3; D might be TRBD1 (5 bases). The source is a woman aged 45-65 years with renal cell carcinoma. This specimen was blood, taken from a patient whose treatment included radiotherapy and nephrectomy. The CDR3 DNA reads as TGTGCCAGCAGTTTATCCAGGGGCACAGATACGCAGTATTTT. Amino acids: CASSLSRGTDTQYF.